The 5 T cell receptor beta chains in this list originate from one sample, sequenced in a study of T cell changes during pregnancy in multiple sclerosis. Produced via immunoSEQ multiplex PCR; TCRdb's table is partial and in-frame only. The data show some 130,000 clones, less than 97% seen once. The source was peripheral blood, collected after pregnancy. The receptors here all came from a female donor with multiple sclerosis, enrolled in a pregnancy study.

CDR3: CASSSPGTGTSTDTQYF. Written as DNA, the CDR3 is TGTGCCAGCAGTTCACCCGGGACAGGGACAAGCACAGATACGCAGTATTTT. The chain uses TRBV28 and TRBJ2-3; 9 nucleotides line up with TRBD1. The CDR3 is made up of 17 amino acids. CDR1 and CDR2 (germline): MDHEN, SYDVKM. Trimming removed 4 bases from V and 0 bases from J; junction bases left unmatched: 8.

The chain is built from TRBV9 and TRBJ2-2; 12 bases match TRBD2. V gave up 3 bases and J gave up 1 base; unmatched junction bases: 1. The CDR3 runs to 16 residues. Germline V CDR1 and CDR2: SGDLS, YYNGEE. This chain's CDR3 is CASSAGLAGNTGELFF. In DNA, the CDR3 is TGTGCCAGCAGCGCGGGACTAGCGGGGAACACCGGGGAGCTGTTTTTT.

This clone was observed once. The chain recombines TRBV28 with TRBJ2-1, with 9 bases identical to TRBD2. The V and J ends lost 5 bases and 5 bases, in that order; junction bases with no gene match: 4. The CDR3 sequence is 14 residues long. Germline-derived CDR1 and CDR2 are MDHEN and SYDVKM. CDR3 sequence: CASSRASGNNEQFF. The CDR3 bases are TGTGCCAGCAGTAGGGCTAGCGGGAACAATGAGCAGTTCTTC.

V gene TRBV4-2 combines with J gene TRBJ2-1, with TRBD1 matching over 11 bases. Trimming at V came to 1 base and at J to 14 bases, leaving 16 bases not matched to a gene. In germline, CDR1 is LGHNA, CDR2 YNFKEQ. There are 17 residues in the CDR3. The CDR3 sequence is CASSQGRGTGGNQKKFF. The CDR3 DNA follows: TGTGCCAGCAGCCAAGGCAGAGGGACAGGGGGAAACCAAAAGAAGTTCTTC.

About this clone itself: Different DNA sequences within this sample yield the same CDR3. The V gene is TRBV15, the J gene TRBJ1-1, with D perhaps matching TRBD1 (6 bases). V lost 0 bases, J lost 2 bases, and 10 bases lay in between. Germline V gene lookup returns CDR1 LNHNV and CDR2 YYDKDF (reference sequence). The CDR3 has 15 amino acids. In DNA, the CDR3 is TGTGCCACCAGCAGAGACCGGGGGGCAAACACTGAAGCTTTCTTT. Its translation is CATSRDRGANTEAFF.